The 20 T cell receptor beta chains presented below share a single source sample, sequenced in a study of T cells in Graves' hyperthyroidism and ophthalmopathy (dated by TCRdb to between 2018 and 2021). Libraries were made using multiplex PCR. The reads were generated on an Illumina HiSeq 2000. The TCR beta CDR3 regions were amplified from RNA transcripts. The first round of RT-PCR for the TCR CDR3 was performed with the HTBI primer set and the Qiagen OneStep RT-PCR kit. The public reads were reanalyzed by TCRdb: fastp trimming at Q25, MiXCR alignment, in-frame beta chains only. Rows with one shared CDR3 protein collapse into an entry with the most common genes and DNA. The sample has fewer than 900,000 distinct CDR3 sequences on record, about 17% of them singletons. Of the sample, around 8.1% is held by the ten largest clones. The sequencing sample was made of blood. The receptor set was obtained from a man between 18 and 35 years old with Graves' hyperthyroidism.

The chain is built from TRBV6-2 or TRBV6-3 and TRBJ2-4, with 9 bases that match TRBD2. Trimming took 6 bases from V and 8 from J; bases not matched to a gene: 5. This CDR3 comprises 13 residues. Germline CDR1 is MNHEY and CDR2 is SVGEGT. The CDR3 coding sequence is TGTGCCAGCAGAATAGCGGGAGACGACATTCAGTACTTC. The encoded protein is CASRIAGDDIQYF.

This clonotype was counted many times. The chain employs TRBV12-3 or TRBV12-4 and TRBJ1-4; tentative D call: TRBD1 (5 bases). There are 14 residues in the CDR3. Trimming removed 6 bases from V and 4 bases from J, with 12 bases in between. CDR3 DNA sequence: TGTGCCAGCAGATCCCGGGGCCTTAATGAAAAACTGTTTTTT. Protein sequence: CASRSRGLNEKLFF.

The sample holds many counts of this clonotype. The V gene is TRBV7-8, the J gene TRBJ2-3, with D hard to call. Germline assignment: CDR1 SGHVS and CDR2 FQNEAQ. V was trimmed by 3 bases and J by 4 bases, leaving 11 bases between them. The CDR3 length is 14 residues. The CDR3 region is CASSFGGPADTQYF. DNA of the CDR3: TGTGCCAGCAGCTTCGGCGGCCCAGCAGATACGCAGTATTTT.

Points on this clonotype: A much larger clone differs from this one at a single base, so this may be a read error. The V gene is TRBV18, the J gene TRBJ2-3, with D uncertain. The J call may be mistaken, given a closer DNA end match to TRBJ1-5. This CDR3 is 13 amino acids long. Germline assignment: CDR1 KGHSH and CDR2 LQKENI. DNA of the CDR3: TGTGCCAGCTCACCAGGGGAGGCAGATACGCAGCATTTT. As protein: CASSPGEADTQHF.

The rearrangement joins TRBV4-1 to TRBJ2-7, with D unresolved. The CDR3 spans 15 residues. Germline values: CDR1 MGHRA, CDR2 YSYEKL. V was shortened by 4 bases and J by 0 bases, with 13 bases between the two germline ends. DNA of the CDR3: TGCGCCAGCAGCCCAAAGAGAACAGACTCCTACGAGCAGTACTTC. It specifies CASSPKRTDSYEQYF.

The table lists this clonotype with a few counts. The chain links TRBV6-1 to TRBJ2-3, with 12 bases that match TRBD2. The CDR3 is 14 amino acids. Germline values: CDR1 MNHNS, CDR2 SASEGT. Losses at the gene ends were 6 bases for V and 5 bases for J; bases not matched to a gene: 3. The CDR3 region has the DNA TGTGCCAGCAGGGCGGGACTAGCGGGAGATACGCAGTATTTT. This gives the protein CASRAGLAGDTQYF.

The chain employs TRBV7-9 and TRBJ2-5; D is possibly TRBD1 or TRBD2 (6 bases each). Germline assignment: CDR1 SEHNR and CDR2 FQNEAQ (reference sequence). The CDR3 is 14 residues long. V was clipped by 5 bases and J by 2 bases, with 12 bases between them. CDR3 region: CASSRRGAQETQYF. The CDR3 DNA reads as TGTGCCAGCAGCCGGAGGGGGGCGCAAGAGACCCAGTACTTC.

This clonotype has only a few counts. The gene calls are TRBV6-2 or TRBV6-3 and TRBJ2-1; D is unresolved. The V gene's germline CDR1 is MNHEY and CDR2 SVGEGT. V lost 2 bases to trimming and J lost 4 bases, with 6 bases between them. The CDR3 totals 13 residues. CDR3: CASSYGFYNEQFF. The CDR3 bases are TGTGCCAGCAGTTACGGGTTTTACAATGAGCAGTTCTTC.

There are many counts of this clonotype. V and J are TRBV7-3 and TRBJ2-1, with 9 nucleotides matching TRBD2. Germline V CDR1 and CDR2: SGHTA, FQGTGA. This CDR3 has 15 amino acids. J gave up 5 bases and V 5 bases, and 7 bases lay outside the gene matches. For the CDR3, the DNA is TGTGCCAGCAGCATTAGCGGGAGTAGCCACAATGAGCAGTTCTTC. It is translated as CASSISGSSHNEQFF.

The chain employs TRBV5-6 and TRBJ1-1; no reliable D call. Germline assignment: CDR1 SGHDT and CDR2 YYEEEE. V lost 1 base and J lost 3, with 7 bases in between. The CDR3 spans 13 residues. CDR3 protein: CASSLYGYTEAFF. CDR3 coding DNA: TGTGCCAGCAGCTTGTACGGGTACACTGAAGCTTTCTTT.

This clonotype has a count of ten or more. The chain has TRBV27 and TRBJ2-1; weak D call: TRBD1 (6 bases). The V gene's germline CDR1 is MNHEY and CDR2 SMNVEV (reference sequence). The CDR3 sequence is 16 residues long. The V end was cut by 4 bases, the J end by 1 base, with 14 bases between. The DNA for the CDR3 is TGTGCCAGCAGTTCCCGACAGGCCTATTCCTACAATGAGCAGTTCTTC. Its translation: CASSSRQAYSYNEQFF.

This clonotype came up many times. The genes are TRBV20-1 and TRBJ2-3; TRBD2 matches 7 bases. The CDR3 runs to 15 residues. J lost 5 bases, V lost 0 bases, and 8 bases had no gene match. Germline assignment: CDR1 DFQATT and CDR2 SNEGSKA (reference sequence). CDR3 region: CSARDTGRDRDTQYF. The CDR3 bases are TGCAGTGCTAGAGATACGGGGAGGGATAGAGATACGCAGTATTTT.

This clonotype was detected many times. The V and J genes are TRBV20-1 and TRBJ1-4; D is uncertain. V was shortened by 1 base and J by 6 bases, with 12 bases between the two germline ends. The germline CDR1 and CDR2 sequences are DFQATT and SNEGSKA (reference sequence). CDR3 length: 14 amino acids. The CDR3 DNA reads as TGCAGTGCTAGAGTGGCCCTCGGGGATGAAAAACTGTTTTTT. It specifies CSARVALGDEKLFF.

This clonotype was recorded many times. This CDR3 reads CASSRPLGQGSYEQYF. DNA of the CDR3: TGTGCCAGCAGTCGACCTTTGGGACAGGGGTCCTACGAGCAGTACTTC. The chain joins TRBV28 to TRBJ2-7; 10 bases match TRBD1. Germline-derived CDR1 and CDR2 are MDHEN and SYDVKM. This CDR3 has 16 residues. The trim removed 5 bases at V and 1 base at J, leaving 8 bases unmatched.

V usage is TRBV12-3 or TRBV12-4 and J usage is TRBJ2-5; D tentatively fits TRBD1 or TRBD2 (7 bases each). The CDR3 spans 16 residues. The ends were cut back, 6 bases at V and 2 bases at J, with 19 bases in the middle. Written as DNA, the CDR3 is TGTGCCAGCAGGCCCAACCAGGGGGGGGGTCAAGAGACCCAGTACTTC. Residues: CASRPNQGGGQETQYF.

This clonotype was detected only a few times. The J gene is TRBJ2-6, the V gene TRBV7-9; perhaps TRBD1 as D (5 bases). In germline, CDR1 is SEHNR, CDR2 FQNEAQ (reference sequence). V lost 4 bases to trimming and J lost 2 bases, with 9 bases between them. This CDR3 spans 15 amino acids. CDR3 DNA sequence: TGTGCCAGCAGCTCAGGGCCCCCTGGGGCCAACGTCCTGACTTTC. Translated, it gives CASSSGPPGANVLTF.

With regard to this clonotype: A read error may be the cause here, since a much bigger clone is one base away. V usage is TRBV5-6 and J usage is TRBJ2-3; 8 bases are a match to TRBD1. This CDR3 comprises 15 residues. Per germline, CDR1 SGHDT and CDR2 YYEEEE. The CDR3 loop reads CAGSSLDRDGNTQYF. CDR3 DNA: TGTGCCGGCAGCTCTCTGGACAGGGACGGGAATACGCAGTATTTT.

This clonotype was counted many times. The chain links TRBV11-2 to TRBJ2-7; D might be TRBD2 (6 bases). This CDR3 is built from 14 residues. V was pared by 3 bases and J by 2 bases, with 11 bases between. The V gene's germline CDR1 is SGHAT and CDR2 FQNNGV. CDR3 loop: CASSFGAGPYEQYF. The CDR3 DNA is TGTGCCAGCAGCTTTGGAGCGGGCCCCTACGAGCAGTACTTC.

V and J are TRBV14 and TRBJ1-2, with D possibly TRBD1 on 6 matching bases. Trimming pared 2 bases from V and 8 bases from J, leaving 18 bases between. CDR1 and CDR2 (germline): SGHDN, FVKESK. The CDR3 length is 15 residues. The CDR3 DNA reads as TGTGCCAGCAGCCAATCCGGGACACCCGGGGAAGGCTACACCTTC. Its translation: CASSQSGTPGEGYTF.

CDR3 protein: CASSLRLAGWSDTQYF. The DNA of the CDR3 is TGTGCCAGCAGTTTACGACTAGCGGGATGGTCAGATACGCAGTATTTT. This rearrangement joins TRBV12-3 or TRBV12-4 to TRBJ2-3; 11 nucleotides align to TRBD2. This CDR3 has 16 residues. Trimming cost V 2 bases and J 4 bases; bases outside gene matches: 5.